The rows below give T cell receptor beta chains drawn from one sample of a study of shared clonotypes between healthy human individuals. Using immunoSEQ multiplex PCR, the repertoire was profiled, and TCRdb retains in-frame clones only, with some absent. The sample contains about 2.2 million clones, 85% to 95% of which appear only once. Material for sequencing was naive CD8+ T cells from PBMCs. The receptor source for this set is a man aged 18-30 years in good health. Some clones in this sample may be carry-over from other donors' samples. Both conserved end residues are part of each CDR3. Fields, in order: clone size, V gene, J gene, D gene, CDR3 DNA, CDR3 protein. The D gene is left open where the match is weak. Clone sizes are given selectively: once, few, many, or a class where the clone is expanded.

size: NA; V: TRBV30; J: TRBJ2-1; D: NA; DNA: TGTGCCTGGAGTCACCCGGTACCCACTGAGCAGTTCTTC; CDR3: CAWSHPVPTEQFF
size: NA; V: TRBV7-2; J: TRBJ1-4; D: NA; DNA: TGTGCCAGCAGCTTCGGTGGGGGGAGTGAAAAACTGTTTTTT; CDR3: CASSFGGGSEKLFF
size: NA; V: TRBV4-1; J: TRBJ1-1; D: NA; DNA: TGCGCCAGCAGCCACCTTTGGCAGGTAGCGGGGAACACTGAAGCTTTCTTT; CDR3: CASSHLWQVAGNTEAFF
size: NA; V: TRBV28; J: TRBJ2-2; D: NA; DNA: TGTGCCAGCGGCGATCCCGGAGCCACCGGGGAGCTGTTTTTT; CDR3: CASGDPGATGELFF
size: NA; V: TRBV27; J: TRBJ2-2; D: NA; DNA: TGTGCCATCGCGCCGTTTGGTTCCGCCGGGGAGCTGTTTTTT; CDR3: CAIAPFGSAGELFF
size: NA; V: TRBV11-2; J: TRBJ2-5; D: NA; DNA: TGTGCCAGCTCCGGGGCGGCCCAGTACTTC; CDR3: CASSGAAQYF
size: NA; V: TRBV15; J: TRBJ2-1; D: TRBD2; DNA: TGTGCCACCAGCAGGGGGTCTAGCGGGAGCTCCTACAATGAGCAGTTCTTC; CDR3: CATSRGSSGSSYNEQFF
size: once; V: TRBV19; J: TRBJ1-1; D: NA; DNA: TGTGCCAGTAGTACCGGGACGGACAACACTGAAGCTTTCTTT; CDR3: CASSTGTDNTEAFF
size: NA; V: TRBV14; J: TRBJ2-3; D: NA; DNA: TGTGCCAGCGGCCCTAACCTTGTGGGAGGAGGAGATACGCAGTATTTT; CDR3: CASGPNLVGGGDTQYF
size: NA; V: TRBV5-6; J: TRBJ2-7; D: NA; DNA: TGTGCCAGCAGCTTGGCCGGCCAGCTAGCCTACGAGCAGTACTTC; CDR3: CASSLAGQLAYEQYF
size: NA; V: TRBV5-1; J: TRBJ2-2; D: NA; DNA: TGCGCCAGCAGCACAAACAGGGAATTGAACACCGGGGAGCTGTTTTTT; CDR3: CASSTNRELNTGELFF
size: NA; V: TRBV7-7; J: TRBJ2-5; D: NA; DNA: TGTGCCAGCAGCCCCCGGCCCTTCCAAACGGGGGAGACCCAGTACTTC; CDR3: CASSPRPFQTGETQYF
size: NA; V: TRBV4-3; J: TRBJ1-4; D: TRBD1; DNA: TGCGCCAGCAGCCGAGGGACAGCAACTAATGAAAAACTGTTTTTT; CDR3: CASSRGTATNEKLFF
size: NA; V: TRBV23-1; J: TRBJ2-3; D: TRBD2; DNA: TGCGCCAGCAGTCACGGGACTAGCGGGGGCCCGGATACGCAGTATTTT; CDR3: CASSHGTSGGPDTQYF
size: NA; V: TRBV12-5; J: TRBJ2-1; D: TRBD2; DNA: TGTGCTAGTGGTCCCGAACTAGCGGGAGGGCCCCTCAATGAGCAGTTCTTC; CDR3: CASGPELAGGPLNEQFF
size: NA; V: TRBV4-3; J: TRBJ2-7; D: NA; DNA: TGCGCCAGCAGCCAAGATTTTGATCGAACTACCTACGAGCAGTACTTC; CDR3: CASSQDFDRTTYEQYF
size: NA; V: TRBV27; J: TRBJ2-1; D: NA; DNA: TGTGCCAGCAGTTTAGGGGTGGCAGGTCCCTACAATGAGCAGTTCTTC; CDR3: CASSLGVAGPYNEQFF
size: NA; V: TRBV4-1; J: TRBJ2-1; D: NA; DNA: TGCGCCAGCAGCCAAGGGAGGGCCCAGTTCTTC; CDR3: CASSQGRAQFF
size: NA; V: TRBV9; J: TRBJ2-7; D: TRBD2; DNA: TGTGCCAGCACCCCTGGGGCGGGAGTGGCATACGAGCAGTACTTC; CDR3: CASTPGAGVAYEQYF
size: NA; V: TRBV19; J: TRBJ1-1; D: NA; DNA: TGTGCCAGCCAATGGGGGGGGGCGACGAACACTGAAGCTTTCTTT; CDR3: CASQWGGATNTEAFF
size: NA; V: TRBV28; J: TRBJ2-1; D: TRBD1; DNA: TGTGCCAGCAGTTCGGACAGGGATAATGAGCAGTTCTTC; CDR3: CASSSDRDNEQFF
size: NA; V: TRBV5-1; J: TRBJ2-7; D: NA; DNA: TGCGCCAGCAAGCCGGAGTCCACCTACGAGCAGTACTTC; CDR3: CASKPESTYEQYF
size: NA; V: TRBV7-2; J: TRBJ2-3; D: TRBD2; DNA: TGTGCCAGCAGCTTTACTGGCGGGAGGAGCACAGATACGCAGTATTTT; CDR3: CASSFTGGRSTDTQYF
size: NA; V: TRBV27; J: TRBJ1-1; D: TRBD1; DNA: TGTGCCAGCAGTGTAACAGGGGGTTACACTGAAGCTTTCTTT; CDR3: CASSVTGGYTEAFF
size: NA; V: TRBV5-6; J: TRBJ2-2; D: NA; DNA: TGTGCCAGCAGCTCCTCGGGTGGGGGCACCGGGGAGCTGTTTTTT; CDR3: CASSSSGGGTGELFF
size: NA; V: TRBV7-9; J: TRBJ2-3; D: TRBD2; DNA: TGTGCCAGCAGCTCCCTCGGCGGGAGGTTCTTAGATACGCAGTATTTT; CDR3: CASSSLGGRFLDTQYF
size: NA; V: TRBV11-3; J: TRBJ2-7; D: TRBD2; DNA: TGTGCCAGCAGCTTAGGTGCTAGCGGGCGATACGAGCAGTACTTC; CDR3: CASSLGASGRYEQYF
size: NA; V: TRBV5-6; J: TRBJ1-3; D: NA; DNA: TGTGCCAGCAGCTTAATTATGGGGTCTGGAAACACCATATATTTT; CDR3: CASSLIMGSGNTIYF
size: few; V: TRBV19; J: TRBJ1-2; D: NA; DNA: TGTGCCAGTTATGGTGGGTATGGCTACACCTTC; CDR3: CASYGGYGYTF
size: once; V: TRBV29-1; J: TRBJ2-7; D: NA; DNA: TGCAGCGTTGAGAAAGGTGTGCCCTACGAGCAGTACTTC; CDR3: CSVEKGVPYEQYF
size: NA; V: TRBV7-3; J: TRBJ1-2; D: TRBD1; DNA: TGTGCCACCCGACAGGGGGCTGGGTATGGCTACACCTTC; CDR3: CATRQGAGYGYTF
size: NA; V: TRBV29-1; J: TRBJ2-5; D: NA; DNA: TGCAGCGTTGAAGGTTGGGCGGAGGGGGTCCAAGAGACCCAGTACTTC; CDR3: CSVEGWAEGVQETQYF
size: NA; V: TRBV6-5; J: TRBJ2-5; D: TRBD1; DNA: TGTGCCAGCAGGGACAGGGGGGCAGAGACCCAGTACTTC; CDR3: CASRDRGAETQYF
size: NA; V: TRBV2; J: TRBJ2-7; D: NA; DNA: TGTGCCAGCAGTGTGCGGGCCCACCCAACCTACGAGCAGTACTTC; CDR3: CASSVRAHPTYEQYF
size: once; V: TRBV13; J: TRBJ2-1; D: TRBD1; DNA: TGTGCCAGCAGCCGACCAGGGACAGTATACAATGAGCAGTTCTTC; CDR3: CASSRPGTVYNEQFF
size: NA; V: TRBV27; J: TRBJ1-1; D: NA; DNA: TGTGCCAGCAGGAGAACAGGTGAAGCTTTCTTT; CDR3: CASRRTGEAFF
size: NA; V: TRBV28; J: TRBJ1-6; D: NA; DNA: TGTGCCAGCAGTCCCGACAGCAATTCACCCCTCCACTTT; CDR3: CASSPDSNSPLHF
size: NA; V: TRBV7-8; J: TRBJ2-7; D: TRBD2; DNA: TGTGCCAGCAGCTCACCACTAGCGGCCTACGAGCAGTACTTC; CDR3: CASSSPLAAYEQYF
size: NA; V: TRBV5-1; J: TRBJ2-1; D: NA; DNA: TGCGCCAGCAGCTTGCCGGCCGGAGTCATACCCTACAATGAGCAGTTCTTC; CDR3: CASSLPAGVIPYNEQFF
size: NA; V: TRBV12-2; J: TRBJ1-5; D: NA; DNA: TGTGCAAGTCGCTTAGCGGGGAGGAACAGGGGGCGGCTTCATGGCAATCAGCCCCAGCATTTT; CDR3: CASRLAGRNRGRLHGNQPQHF
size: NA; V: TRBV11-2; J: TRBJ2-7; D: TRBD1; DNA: TGTGCCAGCAGCTACAGGGGGCACAACGAGCAGTACTTC; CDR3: CASSYRGHNEQYF
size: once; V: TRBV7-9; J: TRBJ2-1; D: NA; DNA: TGTGCCAGCAGCGCCCGGGAAACGAAACTTTATTACTCCTACAATGAGCAGTTCTTC; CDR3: CASSARETKLYYSYNEQFF
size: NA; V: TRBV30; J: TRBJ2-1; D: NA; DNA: TGTGCCTGGAGTGCCACCGGGATTGAGCAGTTCTTC; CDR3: CAWSATGIEQFF
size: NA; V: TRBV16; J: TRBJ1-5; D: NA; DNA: TGTGCCAGCAGCCTCGGAGGGGCTTATAGCAATCAGCCCCAGCATTTT; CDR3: CASSLGGAYSNQPQHF
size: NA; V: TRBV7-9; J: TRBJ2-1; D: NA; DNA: TGTGCCAGCACAGGGGGGGGCGCACACAATGAGCAGTTCTTC; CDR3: CASTGGGAHNEQFF
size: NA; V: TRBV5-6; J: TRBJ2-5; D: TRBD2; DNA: TGTGCCAGCAGCTTGGCCGGGCTAGCGGGAGTTAGGGCCCAAGAGACCCAGTACTTC; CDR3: CASSLAGLAGVRAQETQYF
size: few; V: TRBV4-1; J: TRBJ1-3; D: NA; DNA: TGCGCCAGCAGCCAAGAAAGGACCGAGAGCCGGAACACCATATATTTT; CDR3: CASSQERTESRNTIYF
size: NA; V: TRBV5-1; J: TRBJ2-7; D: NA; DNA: TGCGCCAGCAGCTTGGGGCCGGTAGCGTACGAGCAGTACTTC; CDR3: CASSLGPVAYEQYF
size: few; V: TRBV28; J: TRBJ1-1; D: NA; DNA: TGTGCCAGCAGACCTGACGAGTGGACTGAAGCTTTCTTT; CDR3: CASRPDEWTEAFF